These 30 T cell receptor beta chains were sequenced from one sample in a study of shared clonotypes between healthy human individuals. Sequencing used immunoSEQ multiplex PCR; TCRdb keeps in-frame clones, though not all of them. The sample has about 710,000 clones; around 73% are singletons. Input material: memory CD4+ T cells sorted from blood. Noted subset: CD45RA-negative fraction. All receptors come from a woman under 40 in good health.

The table lists this clone with a few counts. The chain links TRBV19 to TRBJ2-3, with TRBD2 matching over 7 bases. J was trimmed by 2 bases and V by 3 bases; bases with no gene match: 5. Germline lookup yields CDR1 LNHDA and CDR2 SQIVND (reference sequence). The CDR3 runs to 15 residues. The DNA for the CDR3 is TGTGCCAGTAGTATCGGGACTACGGCCACAGATACGCAGTATTTT. Residues: CASSIGTTATDTQYF.

This clone was seen a handful of times. This chain joins TRBV6-1 and TRBJ1-4; possible D gene TRBD1, 5 bases. Germline V gives CDR1 MNHNS, CDR2 SASEGT. The CDR3 is 13 amino acids. V lost 6 bases to trimming and J lost 5 bases, with 10 bases between them. CDR3 protein: CASSGRENEKLFF. CDR3 DNA sequence: TGTGCCAGCAGCGGCAGGGAGAATGAAAAACTGTTTTTT.

This clone has a single count. The rearrangement joins TRBV19 to TRBJ1-4, with D possibly matching TRBD1 (5 bases). CDR1 is LNHDA and CDR2 is SQIVND in the germline V gene (reference sequence). V gave up 8 bases and J gave up 3 bases, with 13 bases separating them. The CDR3 is 14 amino acids. The CDR3 nucleotides read TGTGCCAGTGGTCCGGGGGGAGCTAATGAAAAACTGTTTTTT. It codes for CASGPGGANEKLFF.

Comments on this clone: Given a much more abundant clone one base away, this may be a read error. V usage is TRBV5-1 and J usage is TRBJ2-1; TRBD1 is a possible D gene (6 bases). The length of the CDR3 is 15 residues. Per the germline V gene, CDR1 is SGHRS and CDR2 is YFSETQ. The germline V and J ends were trimmed by 4 bases and 0 bases, with 11 bases remaining between them. CDR3 sequence: CASSADSPSYNEQFF. The CDR3 DNA is TGCGCCAGCAGCGCGGACAGTCCCTCCTACAATGAGCAGTTCTTC.

This chain joins TRBV11-2 and TRBJ2-7, with D possibly being TRBD1 (5 bases). The V gene's germline CDR1 is SGHAT and CDR2 FQNNGV. Trimming left V 3 bases short and J 1 base short, with 10 bases between. The CDR3 loop spans 14 amino acids. The DNA for the CDR3 is TGTGCCAGCAGCTTTTCAGGGAATTCCTACGAGCAGTACTTC. Translation: CASSFSGNSYEQYF.

This clone has a count of ten or more. The gene calls are TRBV15 and TRBJ2-7, with D unresolved. V was pared by 1 base and J by 0 bases, with 10 bases between. The CDR3 loop spans 15 amino acids. Germline CDR1 and CDR2: LNHNV and YYDKDF (reference sequence). The CDR3 DNA reads as TGTGCCACCAGCAGAGGGACGACGAGCTCCTACGAGCAGTACTTC. Amino acid sequence: CATSRGTTSSYEQYF.

V is TRBV5-1 and J is TRBJ1-4, with 11 bases lining up with TRBD1. Germline V gene sequence: CDR1 SGHRS, CDR2 YFSETQ. This CDR3 is built from 19 residues. With V trimmed by 3 bases and J by 0 bases, 10 bases remained unmatched. The CDR3 nucleotides read TGCGCCAGCAGCTCAGGAGGGACAGGGGGGAGATCAACTAATGAAAAACTGTTTTTT. It yields the protein CASSSGGTGGRSTNEKLFF.

The chain employs TRBV19 and TRBJ2-2, with 7 bases that match TRBD1. Losses at the gene ends were 5 bases for V and 4 bases for J; bases not matched to a gene: 4. The CDR3 runs 14 residues. Germline CDR1 is LNHDA and CDR2 is SQIVND (reference sequence). The CDR3 protein is CASSADRATGELFF. The CDR3, as DNA: TGTGCCAGTAGTGCCGACAGGGCCACCGGGGAGCTGTTTTTT.

The V and J genes are TRBV11-2 and TRBJ2-7; a possible D gene is TRBD1 (5 bases). This CDR3 has 13 amino acids. V gave up 3 bases and J gave up 5 bases, with 11 bases separating them. The V gene's germline CDR1 is SGHAT and CDR2 FQNNGV. The CDR3 DNA follows: TGTGCCAGCAGCTTTCCTGGCAGGGACGAGCAGTACTTC. This translates into CASSFPGRDEQYF.

The chain couples TRBV7-9 to TRBJ2-2, with no clear D. Germline CDR1 is SEHNR and CDR2 is FQNEAQ (reference sequence). The length of the CDR3 is 15 residues. Trimming took 0 bases from V and 7 from J, leaving 12 bases between them. CDR3 in amino acids: CASSLAAATLGELFF. The CDR3 DNA sequence: TGTGCCAGCAGCTTAGCGGCCGCGACCCTCGGGGAGCTGTTTTTT.

The chain joins TRBV6-5 to TRBJ1-4; possibly TRBD1 for D (5 bases). The ends were cut back, 10 bases at V and 8 bases at J, with 20 bases in the middle. The CDR3 totals 14 residues. Germline-derived CDR1 and CDR2 are MNHEY and SVGAGI. The CDR3 nucleotides are TGTGCCACATCCCCTTCGGCGGGGCACGAAAAACTGTTTTTT. Encoded protein: CATSPSAGHEKLFF.

J is TRBJ2-5 and V is TRBV7-8, with 8 positions matching TRBD1. V dropped 4 bases and J dropped 2; count of bases not matched to a gene: 0. Germline lookup yields CDR1 SGHVS and CDR2 FQNEAQ. The CDR3 runs to 13 residues. CDR3 in amino acids: CASSWDRQETQYF. The DNA of the CDR3 is TGTGCCAGCAGCTGGGACAGGCAAGAGACCCAGTACTTC.

The chain employs TRBV5-1 and TRBJ2-1; 8 bases align to TRBD1. CDR1 is SGHRS, CDR2 YFSETQ, per germline. The CDR3 contains 14 residues. Losses at the gene ends were 0 bases for V and 8 bases for J; bases not matched to a gene: 4. The CDR3, as DNA: TGCGCCAGCAGCTTGGCCGACAGGGGCTATGAGCAGTTCTTC. This codes for CASSLADRGYEQFF. Looking up the rest from reference TRBV5-1 and TRBJ2-1 gives the full variable domain: KAGVTQTPRYLIKTRGQQVTLSCSPISGHRSVSWYQQTPGQGLQFLFEYFSETQRNKGNFPGRFSGRQFSNSRSEMNVSTLELGDSALYLCASSLADRGYEQFFGPGTRLTVL.

The chain carries TRBV5-1 and TRBJ1-2; maybe TRBD1 (6 bases). The CDR3 has 13 amino acids. V was trimmed by 4 bases and J by 4 bases, leaving 11 bases between them. Germline loops: CDR1 SGHRS, CDR2 YFSETQ. In nucleotides, the CDR3 is TGCGCCAGCAGCGAAGGACAGCCCTATGGCTACACCTTC. Translation: CASSEGQPYGYTF.

This clone was detected once. The V call is TRBV4-1, the J call TRBJ2-7; possible D gene TRBD1, 6 bases. With 0 bases removed from V and 3 bases from J, the gap between germline ends came to 15 bases. Germline CDR1 is MGHRA and CDR2 is YSYEKL. This CDR3 is built from 16 residues. Here the CDR3 DNA reads TGCGCCAGCAGCCAAGATATAAGCCAGGGGAGCTACGAGCAGTACTTC. Protein sequence: CASSQDISQGSYEQYF.

V is TRBV2 and J is TRBJ2-1; D is unclear. From germline, CDR1 is SNHLY and CDR2 FYNNEI. V was trimmed by 3 bases and J by 2 bases, leaving 5 bases between them. The CDR3 is 13 residues long. The CDR3 sequence is CASSELTYNEQFF. The CDR3 coding sequence is TGTGCCAGCAGTGAGCTAACCTACAATGAGCAGTTCTTC.

This clone was recorded a few times. The chain links TRBV19 to TRBJ1-5, with a weak D call TRBD1 (5 bases). The V gene's germline CDR1 is LNHDA and CDR2 SQIVND (reference sequence). This CDR3 spans 14 amino acids. The V end was cut by 7 bases, the J end by 4 bases, with 14 bases between. CDR3 nucleotides: TGTGCCAGTACCCCGGGGGAGGTAAATCAGCCCCAGCATTTT. Translated, it gives CASTPGEVNQPQHF.

V usage is TRBV7-7 and J usage is TRBJ2-2, with TRBD1 identical over 7 bases. Germline V gene sequence: CDR1 SSHAT, CDR2 FNYEAQ (reference sequence). The CDR3 is made up of 14 amino acids. J lost 7 bases, V lost 3 bases, and 5 bases had no gene match. The CDR3 bases are TGTGCCAGCAGCTTGAGACGGGACAGCGGGGAGCTGTTTTTT. Protein: CASSLRRDSGELFF.

This clone has a single count. Sequence at one end of the junction differs from germline and may be a read error. Other DNA variants within this sample encode the same CDR3. The rearrangement links TRBV27 to TRBJ1-4, with D tentatively TRBD1 (6 bases). The CDR3 length is 14 residues. In germline, CDR1 is MNHEY, CDR2 SMNVEV (reference sequence). The CDR3 DNA reads as TGCGCCAGCGGACCGTGGGGGCATAATGAAAAACTGTTTTTT. It encodes CASGPWGHNEKLFF.

The chain couples TRBV19 to TRBJ1-5; 7 bases line up with TRBD1. The CDR3 has 15 amino acids. Trimming cost V 4 bases and J 3 bases; bases outside gene matches: 6. Looked up from germline, CDR1 is LNHDA and CDR2 is SQIVND (reference sequence). The CDR3 sequence: CASSTGQLNNQPQHF. CDR3 sequence (DNA): TGTGCCAGTAGTACGGGACAGTTAAACAATCAGCCCCAGCATTTT.

This chain uses TRBV11-2 with TRBJ2-5; D might be TRBD1 or TRBD2, each matching 5 bases. Trimming stripped 6 bases from V and 5 bases from J, with 16 bases between. This CDR3 has 14 residues. Germline V gene lookup returns CDR1 SGHAT and CDR2 FQNNGV. The CDR3 spells CASRPGPRGETQYF. The CDR3 nucleotides read TGTGCCAGCAGACCGGGACCGAGAGGGGAGACCCAGTACTTC.

The chain recombines TRBV28 with TRBJ2-7, with 12 nucleotides matching TRBD1. With V trimmed by 10 bases and J by 6 bases, 10 bases remained unmatched. Germline CDR1 is MDHEN and CDR2 is SYDVKM. The CDR3 is made up of 14 amino acids. The CDR3 sequence is CATFSGTGGGEQYF. The CDR3 bases are TGTGCCACCTTCTCCGGGACAGGGGGCGGCGAGCAGTACTTC.

This clone has at least ten counts. This sequence joins TRBV5-4 and TRBJ1-2; TRBD1 agrees at 12 bases. V gave up 4 bases and J gave up 6 bases; unmatched junction bases: 10. The CDR3 has 16 residues. In germline, CDR1 is SGHNT, CDR2 YYREEE (reference sequence). CDR3 in DNA: TGTGCCAGCAGCAGGGACAGGGGGCTGGGGGTGGATGGCTACACCTTC. Translation gives CASSRDRGLGVDGYTF.

The CDR3: CASRTLGFTGELFF. In DNA form, the CDR3 reads TGTGCCAGTAGAACCTTAGGGTTCACCGGGGAGCTGTTTTTT. The rearrangement joins TRBV19 to TRBJ2-2; unclear D gene. This CDR3 has 14 amino acids. CDR1 is LNHDA, CDR2 SQIVND, per germline (reference sequence). The germline V and J ends were trimmed by 6 bases and 4 bases, with 12 bases remaining between them.

This clone occurred once. The V and J genes are TRBV19 and TRBJ2-7; 7 nucleotides match TRBD1. The germline CDR1 and CDR2 sequences are LNHDA and SQIVND (reference sequence). The V segment lost 10 bases and the J segment 5 bases; nucleotides outside the gene matches: 11. This CDR3 has 13 residues. Written as DNA, the CDR3 is TGTGCCACCCACCCCCCAGGGGGAGACGAGCAGTACTTC. It specifies CATHPPGGDEQYF.

This clone ranks as medium-sized (0.01 to 0.1%). V is TRBV10-2 and J is TRBJ2-1, with D perhaps matching TRBD2 (6 bases). This CDR3 is 14 amino acids long. V lost 1 base and J 3 bases, leaving 7 bases between the germline ends. Germline assignment: CDR1 WSHSY and CDR2 SAAADI. CDR3 residues: CASSEWGLYNEQFF. In nucleotides, the CDR3 is TGCGCCAGCAGTGAGTGGGGACTCTACAATGAGCAGTTCTTC.

This clone occurred once. The V and J genes are TRBV6-5 and TRBJ2-7; 10 nucleotides match TRBD1. This CDR3 is built from 15 residues. CDR1 is MNHEY, CDR2 SVGAGI, per germline. V lost 2 bases to trimming and J lost 4 bases; unmatched junction nucleotides: 5. In nucleotides, the CDR3 is TGTGCCAGCAGTTACACCCGGACAGGGGGGTACGAGCAGTACTTC. Its protein is CASSYTRTGGYEQYF.

This clone was detected once. The gene calls are TRBV4-1 and TRBJ2-5, with D possibly being TRBD1 or TRBD2 (5 bases each). The assigned J gene may be wrong: the sequence end matches TRBJ2-7 better. Germline V CDR1 and CDR2: MGHRA, YSYEKL. CDR3 length: 14 residues. In DNA form, the CDR3 reads TGCGCCAGCAGCCCCCGGGACGGTTCCTACGAGCAGTACTTC. Translation gives CASSPRDGSYEQYF.

As concerns this clone: Other DNA sequences in the sample encode the same CDR3. V usage is TRBV19 and J usage is TRBJ2-2; D tentatively fits TRBD1 or TRBD2 (5 bases each). The V gene lost 3 bases and the J gene lost 4 bases, with 9 bases spanning the gap. The germline V gene has CDR1 LNHDA and CDR2 SQIVND (reference sequence). The CDR3 is 14 residues long. The CDR3 spells CASSIRGVTGELFF. The CDR3 DNA follows: TGTGCCAGTAGTATTCGAGGGGTCACCGGGGAGCTGTTTTTT.

The chain joins TRBV2 to TRBJ2-1, with 14 bases that match TRBD2. The CDR3 length is 14 residues. The germline V gene has CDR1 SNHLY and CDR2 FYNNEI. The V and J ends lost 7 bases and 7 bases, in that order; junction bases with no gene match: 3. CDR3 residues: CASTGLAGENEQFF. The DNA for the CDR3 is TGTGCCAGCACGGGACTAGCGGGAGAGAATGAGCAGTTCTTC.